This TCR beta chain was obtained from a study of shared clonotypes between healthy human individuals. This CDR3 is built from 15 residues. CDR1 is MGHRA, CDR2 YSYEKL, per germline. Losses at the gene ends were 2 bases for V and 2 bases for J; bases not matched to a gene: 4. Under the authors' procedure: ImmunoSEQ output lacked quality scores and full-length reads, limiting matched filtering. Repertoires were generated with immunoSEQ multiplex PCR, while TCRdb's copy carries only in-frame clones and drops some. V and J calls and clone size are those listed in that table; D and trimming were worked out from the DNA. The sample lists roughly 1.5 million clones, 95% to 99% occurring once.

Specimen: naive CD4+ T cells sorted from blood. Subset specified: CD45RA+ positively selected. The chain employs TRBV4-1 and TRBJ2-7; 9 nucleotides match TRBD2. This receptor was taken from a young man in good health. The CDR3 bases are TGCGCCAGCAGCCAACCCCCTAGCGGGACCTACGAGCAGTACTTC. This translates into CASSQPPSGTYEQYF.